This record covers a single T cell receptor (beta chain). This clone appeared once. Its antigen is not yet known. Per-base quality was not reported, and no clone a single base away is much larger than it. The record originates from a study of cytomegalovirus exposure and HLA in healthy donors (TCRdb year 2017). With respect to the entire study: In an earlier analysis of 450 to 750 of the donors, 250 to 300 Gb of sequence data and 120 million or so unique TCR beta sequences from about 179 million T cells were reported. Approximately 300 gigabases of sequencing data and about 92 million unique TCR sequences made up an early release that covered several hundred HLA-typed donors. Among the roughly 400 genotyped donors, around 81% belonged to the genetic ancestry cluster associated with self-reported Caucasian donors. The study aimed to test whether signatures of past pathogen exposure could be identified by cataloging public T cell receptors. The study profiled the T cell repertoires of under 700 subjects by immunosequencing and related them to cytomegalovirus serostatus. Besides the first cohort of 666 subjects, a separate validation cohort made up of around 120 different subjects was used. To predict cytomegalovirus infection status, the study combined high-throughput TCR immunosequencing, statistical association of individual TCRs with disease status, and machine learning. In a later analysis, previously published TCR beta repertoires from 550 to 700 donors were re-analyzed and high-resolution HLA genotyping was added so that TCR occurrence patterns could be studied. In the later analysis, no new phenotypic data were used to find candidate immune exposures; instead, reliance was placed on TCR beta sequences and their occurrence across donors. An earlier analysis of roughly 600 of the donors used high-throughput TCR beta sequencing to judge whether each TCR beta V gene segment behaved as functional or pseudogenic. Alongside the repertoire data, information on donor age, sex, ethnicity and CMV serostatus was compiled. Genome-wide SNP genotypes for about three fifths of the 666 donors were used in a later genetic analysis, which treated that subset as a discovery cohort. Every repertoire in the discovery cohort had been generated on one and the same sequencing platform. HLA typing included class I and class II loci at four-digit resolution. Typing coverage varied by locus: roughly 629-640 donors for A, B, C, DRB1 and DQB1; approximately 520 for DQA1; over 600 for DPA1; more than 450 for DPB1. About five DR-DQ haplotypes were handled as single units for association and clustering, since linkage in the cohort was strong. Across 300 to 500 genotyped donors of the cohort, an average of 235,054 unique TCR beta nucleotide sequences per donor were sequenced, and 15% to 20% of those sequences were non-productive.

The cohort was made up of roughly 670 healthy bone marrow donors. Cohort members were all nominally healthy when sampled, although unrecorded immune exposures were likely present. The donor tested CMV seropositive, placing the donor among the 289 seropositive members of the cohort. Each donor provided a peripheral blood sample, and peripheral blood mononuclear cells were used for TCR beta sequencing. The Qiagen DNeasy Blood Extraction Kit was used to extract genomic DNA from the blood cell samples. The V end gives up 5 bases and the J end 7 bases, leaving 7 bases in the junction not matched to a gene. Reading from cysteine to phenylalanine, the CDR3 counts 15 amino acids. The sequence is cut down to CDR3 DNA, 45 bases in frame from base 1. For CDR1 and CDR2, the germline V gene lists SGHTA and FQGNSA. The protocol used for the library was the immunoSEQ multiplex PCR assay. For the multiplex PCR, a mixture combining 60 forward primers for TCR Vbeta segments and 13 reverse primers for TCR Jbeta segments was used. A multiplex PCR assay on genomic DNA amplified the CDR3 region of rearranged TCR beta genes. On the Illumina HiSeq System, the amplified TCR beta libraries were sequenced as 87-base-pair reads. Processing in the source paper ran as follows. In a later analysis, tens of millions of unique TCR beta chains were counted across the approximately 640 repertoires, and roughly 9.9 million of these chains were shared by at least two donors. A nearest-neighbor algorithm error-corrected the raw reads and collapsed the reads into unique sequences, merging closely related sequences to remove PCR and sequencing errors. Alignment of CDR3 sequences to IMGT reference sequences was used to assign V, D and J gene segments. For a sequence to be retained, a match of at least six nucleotides to both a V gene segment and a J gene segment was required. Rearrangements were called productive when the CDR3 lacked stop codons and stayed in frame with V and J; all others were non-productive. CDR3 was defined by IMGT convention, running from the second conserved V-encoded cysteine to the conserved J-encoded phenylalanine. Sequences without an unambiguous match to a single V gene segment were excluded from the earlier analysis of over 500 of the donors. An earlier analysis of 587 of the donors called V segments functional above 56.7% productive rearrangements and segregating when the between-donor standard deviation exceeded 5%. A statistical classification framework was developed to diagnose cytomegalovirus status using the catalog of TCR beta chain sequences. V and J gene assignment, in a later analysis, came from comparing TCR nucleotide sequences with IMGT/GENE-DB human TR gene sequences. A later analysis assigned CDR3 sequences and most-parsimonious VDJ recombination scenarios with the TCRdist pipeline. A later analysis defined each TCR beta chain by its CDR3 amino acid sequence plus V-gene family, and excluded reads lacking a unique V-gene family. In a later analysis, 450 to 600 highly shared, low-generation-probability nucleotide sequences were removed to address suspected cross-contamination and a sequencing artifact. In a later analysis, a clonal expansion index for each public chain was calculated from normalized within-repertoire ranks of inferred template counts. In a later analysis, generation probabilities were computed using a VDJ recombination model fitted to out-of-frame rearrangements, and the results were checked against IGoR. In a later analysis, hypergeometric tests were used to score TCR-TCR, TCR-HLA and TCR-CMV co-occurrence, with a repertoire-size bias correction applied to TCR pairs. To estimate false discovery rates, a later analysis permuted the HLA or CMV assignments 20 times. A later analysis grouped co-occurring TCRs with DBSCAN, adding TCRdist sequence similarity when clustering within HLA-allele-positive subsets. Repertoires with fewer than 30,000 or more than 120,000 public chains were left out of co-occurrence clustering, as were about 5 repertoires with anomalous nucleotide sharing. In TCRdb, the immuneACCESS table is reduced to in-frame sequences with V and J assigned. These tables do not hold every clone; where another copy was compared, an unresolved V gene accounts for under half, and the others remain unexplained. V and J calls and clone size are given by that table; D and trimming were obtained from the DNA. In this sample the table shows roughly 140,000 clones, 82% of which occur a single time. Of the sample, about 5.2% is held by the ten largest clones.

Results the study describes overall, beyond this receptor: The classifier was reported to diagnose cytomegalovirus status with high specificity and sensitivity in both the original and validation cohorts. In a later analysis, most CMV-associated TCR beta chains were found to appear HLA-restricted, with HLA associations seemingly driven largely by CMV exposure. In a later analysis, TCR association rates were found to vary across HLA loci, with the most associated TCRs seen for DRB1 alleles and the fewest for HLA-C alleles. Compared with the roughly 670-donor mean, donors in an Asian-associated ancestry cluster had fewer N-insertions in productive TCRs, according to a later genetic analysis. In the study, 150 to 200 TCR beta chains were listed as associated with cytomegalovirus. Several of the top co-occurrence clusters appeared to be linked to parvovirus B19, influenza, CMV and Epstein-Barr virus, according to a later analysis. In vitro tests confirmed that a few of the cytomegalovirus-associated TCR beta chains recognize cytomegalovirus antigens. The only immune exposure information available for the cohort was CMV serostatus. This cohort had only TCR beta chains sequenced, and the lack of alpha or paired-chain data limited which features could be detected. It was suggested by the authors that the approach could potentially be generalized to other disease states and immunological phenotypes. Correlated functional status among segregating V segments might reflect linkage disequilibrium, but an unknown experimental factor could not be ruled out. Because counts were too low, more than 15 rarely observed V segments, including chromosome 9 orphons, were left out of the earlier analysis of 500 to 650 of the donors. While some public TCRs were present in many individuals, most TCR sequences turned up only very rarely across donors. The 87-base-pair reads could not distinguish some IMGT-functional V segments, including TRBV6-2 and TRBV6-3, so those segments were excluded. An earlier analysis of approximately 540 of the donors showed that most TCR beta V segments appeared in productive rearrangements either about 87% or about 30% of the time, which broadly matched IMGT annotations. In a later analysis, 15,000 to 20,000 TCR beta sequences were associated with specific HLA alleles at a false discovery rate of 0.05. A later analysis found that HLA-associated TCR beta chains were more clonally expanded and had lower generation probabilities than equally common non-associated chains. Roughly uniform sequencing depth across donors was assumed in presence/absence analyses, although this assumption may not hold. When HLA alleles, especially DR and DQ, strongly co-occurred, attributing TCR associations to individual alleles was difficult. A cluster of highly shared sequence variants was judged likely to represent a technical artifact of the sequencing pipeline. In a later genetic analysis, a missense DCLRE1C variant was associated with V-gene and J-gene trimming of TCR beta chains, and the association was replicated in an independent cohort. A further reported finding was that TCR beta sequences accurately predicted the HLA-A and HLA-B alleles for most subjects in the first cohort. Because some donors lacked HLA typing at each locus, the association tests relied only on the typed subset.

The rearrangement combines TRBV7-2 with TRBJ2-5, and 13 bases in between align with TRBD2. The TCR sequence derives from a man younger than 40 in good health and CMV-seropositive. Sequenced input: PBMCs. This receptor carries the CDR3 CASSLGLAGVGTQYF. The DNA sequence is TGTGCCAGCAGCCTTGGACTAGCGGGGGTGGGGACCCAGTACTTC.